The 23 T cell receptor beta chains below come from one sample, sequenced in a study of CD8+ T cells in alopecia areata (dated by TCRdb to between 2017 and 2018). Libraries were built with the immunoSEQ multiplex PCR assay. For TCR sequencing, RNA was extracted from every sample and reverse transcribed into cDNA to serve as template. The table comes from immuneACCESS by way of TCRdb, which keeps in-frame sequences with V and J called. Part of the clones is missing from these tables; in studies checked, under half for an unresolved V gene and the rest for unknown reasons. The sample has around 270,000 clones on record, more than 45% of them singletons. The biggest ten clones account for about 1.7% of the sample. The sample's time point label, decoded: 24 weeks on oral tofacitinib. The treatment or condition label for this specimen denotes: oral pan-JAK inhibitor, 5-10 mg twice daily. The sample here was CD4+ T cells sorted from blood, taken at week 24, from a patient treated with tofacitinib. Receptor source: a human donor with alopecia areata.

Only a few counts were recorded for this clone. This rearrangement joins TRBV27 to TRBJ1-2; D might be TRBD1 (5 bases). CDR3 length equals 13 residues. Trimming removed 5 bases at V and 2 bases at J, with 9 bases between. Per the germline V gene, CDR1 is MNHEY and CDR2 is SMNVEV (reference sequence). CDR3 region: CASSPGGNYGYTF. In DNA form, the CDR3 reads TGTGCCAGCAGTCCCGGGGGGAACTATGGCTACACCTTC.

The sample holds a few counts of this clone. The chain employs TRBV18 and TRBJ2-3, with D possibly being TRBD2 (5 bases). The germline V gene encodes CDR1 KGHSH and CDR2 LQKENI. V was cut by 1 base and J by 0 bases, with 8 bases left in between. There are 15 residues in the CDR3. The CDR3 coding sequence is TGTGCCAGCTCACCACAACTAGAAAGCACAGATACGCAGTATTTT. Residues: CASSPQLESTDTQYF.

The gene calls are TRBV2 and TRBJ2-1; tentatively, D is TRBD1 (6 bases). Trimming took off 6 bases at V and 7 bases at J, with 10 bases between the two ends. The germline V gene has CDR1 SNHLY and CDR2 FYNNEI. The CDR3 runs to 12 residues. The CDR3 bases are TGTGCCAGCAGCCAACAGGGAAATGAGCAGTTCTTC. Translating it yields CASSQQGNEQFF.

The chain links TRBV4-1 to TRBJ2-6; 7 bases fit TRBD1. V was clipped by 5 bases and J by 0 bases; unmatched bases: 10. Germline CDR1 reads MGHRA; CDR2 reads YSYEKL. The CDR3 spans 18 residues. The CDR3 sequence: CASSTRQGTSSGANVLTF. In DNA, the CDR3 is TGCGCCAGCAGCACTCGACAGGGAACCTCCTCTGGGGCCAACGTCCTGACTTTC.

This chain uses TRBV5-1 with TRBJ2-7, with D perhaps matching TRBD2 (6 bases). Trimming took 3 bases from V and 6 from J, leaving 16 bases between them. Germline CDR1 SGHRS, CDR2 YFSETQ. The CDR3 consists of 14 residues. This chain's CDR3 is CASSSARTEGEQYF. The CDR3 DNA is TGCGCCAGCAGCTCCGCCCGAACGGAGGGCGAGCAGTACTTC.

The chain employs TRBV9 and TRBJ1-6; D unclear. Trimming took 2 bases from V and 11 from J, leaving 8 bases between them. CDR3 length: 12 amino acids. The germline CDR1 and CDR2 sequences are SGDLS and YYNGEE. For the CDR3, the DNA is TGTGCCAGCAGCGTGGGAGGTCCACCCCTCCACTTT. This encodes CASSVGGPPLHF.

V and J are TRBV4-1 and TRBJ2-7; maybe TRBD1 (7 bases). The CDR3 runs to 15 residues. Germline V gives CDR1 MGHRA, CDR2 YSYEKL. Trimming pared 3 bases from V and 2 bases from J, leaving 14 bases between. The CDR3: CASSQARGAPYEQYF. The CDR3 DNA sequence: TGCGCCAGCAGCCAGGCCAGGGGGGCACCCTACGAGCAGTACTTC.

The gene calls are TRBV28 and TRBJ1-1; D is undetermined. The CDR3 consists of 13 residues. The germline V and J ends were trimmed by 5 bases and 7 bases, with 14 bases remaining between them. The germline V gene encodes CDR1 MDHEN and CDR2 SYDVKM. In DNA form, the CDR3 reads TGTGCCAGCAGTCCGGCCGGTGCCCTTGAAGCTTTCTTT. Its protein is CASSPAGALEAFF.

V usage is TRBV29-1 and J usage is TRBJ2-3; 9 nucleotides align to TRBD1. The length of the CDR3 is 13 residues. The V and J ends lost 7 bases and 5 bases, in that order; junction bases with no gene match: 7. Germline assignment: CDR1 SQVTM and CDR2 ANQGSEA. The CDR3 reads CSAGTGRRDTQYF. In DNA form, the CDR3 reads TGCAGCGCCGGGACAGGGAGGCGAGATACGCAGTATTTT.

The chain uses TRBV10-3 and TRBJ1-1, with a possible D match to TRBD1 (5 bases). Between the trimmed V and J ends, which lost 4 bases and 4 bases, there was a span of 10 bases. The CDR3 extends over 13 amino acids. Germline assignment: CDR1 ENHRY and CDR2 SYGVKD. The CDR3, as DNA: TGTGCCATCAGTGGGCAGGGAGGCACTGAAGCTTTCTTT. Protein: CAISGQGGTEAFF.

V usage is TRBV5-6 and J usage is TRBJ1-2; tentatively, D is TRBD1 (6 bases). The length of the CDR3 is 14 residues. CDR1 SGHDT and CDR2 YYEEEE come from the germline V gene. V was pared by 3 bases and J by 8 bases, with 17 bases between. The CDR3 coding sequence is TGTGCCAGCAGCTCGTACGACAGGATCTACGGCTACACCTTC. This sequence encodes CASSSYDRIYGYTF.

This rearrangement joins TRBV29-1 to TRBJ1-2; no firm D call. The CDR3 has 12 residues. Germline CDR1 and CDR2: SQVTM and ANQGSEA. Trimming left V 5 bases short and J 3 bases short, with 10 bases between. The CDR3 is CSVYRTDYGYTF. CDR3 nucleotides: TGCAGCGTTTATCGAACTGACTATGGCTACACCTTC.

This clone was seen once. At one end the junction does not follow the germline gene, possibly because of a read error. The chain recombines TRBV5-1 with TRBJ2-3; D could derive from TRBD1 or TRBD2 (5 bases each). Per germline, CDR1 SGHRS and CDR2 YFSETQ. The CDR3 has 12 amino acids. In DNA, the CDR3 is TGCGCCAGCAGTCCCGAGGGGATCCCCATGGATTTT. This encodes CASSPEGIPMDF.

This sequence joins TRBV7-2 and TRBJ1-3; D possibly corresponds to TRBD1 (6 bases). V was trimmed by 5 bases and J by 3 bases, leaving 8 bases between them. The CDR3 is 13 residues long. Per germline, CDR1 SGHTA and CDR2 FQGNSA. CDR3 in amino acids: CASSPRGGNTIYF. The CDR3, as DNA: TGTGCCAGCAGCCCCAGGGGTGGAAACACCATATATTTT.

This CDR3 is CASSQDWGGSASRFF. DNA of the CDR3: TGCGCCAGCAGCCAAGATTGGGGGGGATCCGCCTCACGGTTCTTC. The chain is built from TRBV4-1 and TRBJ2-1; 7 bases agree with TRBD2. CDR1 is MGHRA and CDR2 is YSYEKL in the germline V gene. Unmatched junction bases numbered 14, after V lost 0 bases and J lost 15 bases. This CDR3 comprises 15 residues.

In this sample, this clone turned up a few times. The chain employs TRBV5-1 and TRBJ2-1; D is unclear. The CDR3 covers 11 residues. The germline V and J ends were trimmed by 3 bases and 10 bases, with 8 bases remaining between them. Germline lookup yields CDR1 SGHRS and CDR2 YFSETQ. The CDR3 reads CASSSESEQFF. CDR3 DNA sequence: TGCGCCAGCAGCTCAGAGTCAGAGCAGTTCTTC.

The J gene is TRBJ1-4, the V gene TRBV6-5; D remains ambiguous. This CDR3 comprises 13 residues. Germline V gives CDR1 MNHEY, CDR2 SVGAGI. V shed 4 bases and J shed 7 bases, with 10 bases lying between them. The CDR3 sequence: CASSSLSGEKLFF. In DNA, the CDR3 is TGTGCCAGCAGTTCGTTAAGCGGTGAAAAACTGTTTTTT.

The V and J genes are TRBV29-1 and TRBJ2-3; the match to TRBD2 covers 8 bases. V trimming: 4 bases; J trimming: 0 bases; junction bases outside the gene matches: 3. Germline CDR1 and CDR2: SQVTM and ANQGSEA. CDR3 length: 14 residues. CDR3 bases: TGCAGCGTTGTATCTAGCGGGAGCACAGATACGCAGTATTTT. It translates to CSVVSSGSTDTQYF.

A word on this clone: This sample includes further DNA sequences coding for the same CDR3. This sequence joins TRBV29-1 and TRBJ2-7; D is perhaps TRBD2 (5 bases). Germline CDR1 SQVTM, CDR2 ANQGSEA. The CDR3 runs 11 residues. The V end lost 6 bases, the J end lost 2 bases, and 8 bases lay between the germline ends. The chain's CDR3 is CSVAGTYEQYF. The CDR3 DNA follows: TGCAGCGTAGCCGGGACCTACGAGCAGTACTTC.

The gene calls are TRBV2 and TRBJ2-1; possibly TRBD1 for D (7 bases). Between the trimmed V and J ends, which lost 3 bases and 9 bases, there was a span of 18 bases. Per germline, CDR1 SNHLY and CDR2 FYNNEI. CDR3 length: 15 amino acids. This chain's CDR3 is CASSELGRGDIEQFF. CDR3 bases: TGTGCCAGCAGTGAGTTGGGCAGGGGGGACATTGAGCAGTTCTTC.

This clone was counted only a few times. The chain combines TRBV5-1 with TRBJ2-7, with a possible D match to TRBD1 (5 bases). Trimming removed 0 bases at V and 4 bases at J, with 11 bases between. The CDR3 runs to 14 residues. Per germline, CDR1 SGHRS and CDR2 YFSETQ. In DNA form, the CDR3 reads TGCGCCAGCAGCTTGGAACAGGATTGGTACGAGCAGTACTTC. Protein sequence: CASSLEQDWYEQYF.

This clone was found a few times. This chain joins TRBV7-9 and TRBJ1-6; unclear D gene. The CDR3 totals 12 residues. Germline CDR1 is SEHNR and CDR2 is FQNEAQ (reference sequence). Trimming removed 6 bases at V and 7 bases at J, with 7 bases between. CDR3 in DNA: TGTGCCAGCAGGGCAAGAAATTCACCCCTCCACTTT. Protein: CASRARNSPLHF. Full variable domain (remainder filled in from reference TRBV7-9 and TRBJ1-6): DTGVSQNPRHKITKRGQNVTFRCDPISEHNRLYWYRQTLGQGPEFLTYFQNEAQLEKSRLLSDRFSAERPKGSFSTLEIQRTEQGDSAMYLCASRARNSPLHFGNGTRLTVT.

This clone was seen a handful of times. The chain joins TRBV28 to TRBJ2-7; no definite D call. Germline V CDR1 and CDR2: MDHEN, SYDVKM. The CDR3 length is 13 residues. V shed 3 bases and J shed 4 bases, with 10 bases lying between them. DNA for the CDR3: TGTGCCAGCAGTTTTTCGGTGGGTTACGAGCAGTACTTC. This codes for CASSFSVGYEQYF. Combining the CDR3 with reference TRBV28 and TRBJ2-7 gives the whole variable domain DVKVTQSSRYLVKRTGEKVFLECVQDMDHENMFWYRQDPGLGLRLIYFSYDVKMKEKGDIPEGYSVSREKKERFSLILESASTNQTSMYLCASSFSVGYEQYFGPGTRLTVT.